A selection of T cell receptor beta chains follows, all from one sample in a study of blood T cell repertoires in COVID-19. Here immunoSEQ multiplex PCR was the method, and the copy in TCRdb shows in-frame clones only, minus some. The table records 70,000 to 80,000 clones, approximately 89% of them present only once. The sequencing input was peripheral blood. The receptors were sampled from a human donor in a cohort sampled during active COVID-19. Both conserved end residues are part of each CDR3. The D gene is left open where the match is weak. Clone size is stated in some rows and not others, as once, few, many or a class when expanded.

.	.	TRBV6-6	TRBJ1-5	TGTGCCAGCAGTTCCTGGGGGGGCCAGCCCCAGCATTTT	CASSSWGGQPQHF
.	TRBD2	TRBV10-3	TRBJ2-1	TGTGCCATCAGTGATAGCGGGGGGCCCCTCTACAATGAGCAGTTCTTC	CAISDSGGPLYNEQFF
.	TRBD1	TRBV18	TRBJ1-2	TGTGCCAGCTCACTTGACAGGGGGCCACCCAAGAACTATGGCTACACCTTC	CASSLDRGPPKNYGYTF
once	TRBD1	TRBV6-2/TRBV6-3	TRBJ1-1	TGTGCCAGCAGTGACGGGACAGGGGGGTCCACTGAAGCTTTCTTT	CASSDGTGGSTEAFF
.	.	TRBV18	TRBJ1-2	TGTGCCAGCTCAACGCGGACAGTCTATGGCTACACCTTC	CASSTRTVYGYTF
.	.	TRBV6-6	TRBJ2-1	TGTGCCAGCAGTTACGAGAGCTCCTACAATGAGCAGTTCTTC	CASSYESSYNEQFF
.	TRBD2	TRBV7-7	TRBJ2-2	TGTGCTAGCAGCACCCGTACCTTAGCGGGGGGAGTATCCGGGGAGCTGTTTTTT	CASSTRTLAGGVSGELFF
.	.	TRBV27	TRBJ2-1	TGTGCCAGCAGTTCCCTACTTAGAGGGTCCCCTTACAATGAGCAGTTCTTC	CASSSLLRGSPYNEQFF
.	.	TRBV14	TRBJ1-1	TGTGCCAGCAGCCAGTCACTAGGGATCACTGAAGCTTTCTTT	CASSQSLGITEAFF
.	TRBD1	TRBV15	TRBJ2-6	TGTGCCACCAGCAGAGATCTGACAGGGGTACGCGTCCTGACTTTC	CATSRDLTGVRVLTF
.	.	TRBV5-4	TRBJ2-7	TGTGCCAGCAGCTTTCTTGGCAGCTACGAGCAGTACTTC	CASSFLGSYEQYF
.	TRBD2	TRBV2	TRBJ2-3	TGTGCCAGCAGTGCCGGGACTAGGGCGAGGGATACGCAGTATTTT	CASSAGTRARDTQYF
.	TRBD2	TRBV5-1	TRBJ2-7	TGCGCCAGCAGCTTGGGGGAGGGTGGATTCTACGAGCAGTACTTC	CASSLGEGGFYEQYF
once	.	TRBV5-1	TRBJ1-1	TGCGCCAGCAGCTTGGCCAGCAGGAGGGGCACTGAAGCTTTCTTT	CASSLASRRGTEAFF
once	.	TRBV28	TRBJ1-2	TGTGCCAGCAGTTCGACTGAACTCGCACAGGGTGCTGGCTACACCTTC	CASSSTELAQGAGYTF